This TCR beta chain was identified in a study of blood T cell repertoires in COVID-19. The CDR3 extends over 15 amino acids. Germline V gene lookup returns CDR1 MNHEY and CDR2 SMNVEV (reference sequence). Trimming at V came to 6 bases and at J to 1 base, leaving 2 bases not matched to a gene. Original handling: Estimates of nucleated cell counts were drawn from the amplification of reference gene primers. Data came from immunoSEQ multiplex PCR; TCRdb stores just in-frame clones and leaves some out. Clonal size and the V and J genes are those of that table, whereas D and trimming came from the DNA. The sample includes more than 150,000 clones, roughly 90% of them seen just once.

The specimen was peripheral blood. The chain links TRBV27 to TRBJ2-3; 12 bases match TRBD2. The receptor's source is a man aged 35 to 55 with acute or convalescent COVID-19. CDR3 sequence reads: CASSRLAGGTDTQYF. CDR3 nucleotide sequence: TGTGCCAGCAGCCGACTAGCGGGGGGCACAGATACGCAGTATTTT.